This T cell receptor (beta chain) originates from a study of tumor-infiltrating lymphocytes in primary liver carcinoma (dated by TCRdb to 2016 to 2017). Background for the entire study: Of the five patients (three men and two women, aged 30 to 69 years), four had hepatocellular carcinoma and one had combined HCC and intrahepatic cholangiocarcinoma. Tumors of the five patients were stage T1-T3 N0M0 with maximum diameters of roughly 4 to 10 cm. TCRbeta repertoire sequencing covered 35 specimens from 5 patients: 25 or so tumor regions, 5 adjacent noncancerous liver tissues and 5 peripheral blood samples. Technical replicate repertoires showed high reproducibility, with mean shared-clone rates roughly 0.89 and correlation coefficients above 0.95. Agilent mRNA microarray profiling was performed on the 25 tumor region samples to relate TCRbeta repertoire diversity to the local molecular phenotype. Roughly 3.5 to 7.13 million productive TCRbeta reads were obtained per sample, and no significant difference in read depth was found between tissue types. Across five regions of each liver tumor, along with adjacent normal tissue and blood, the study brought together TCRbeta repertoire sequencing, expression microarrays and whole-exome sequencing. Summary of the overall study and its limitations: Bulk unsorted samples precluded comparing CD4+ and CD8+ T cell repertoires. Only 4 or 5 patients were included in the study, and the authors note that the findings should be validated in a larger study. Repertoire overlap was higher between tumor regions (mean roughly 36%) than tumor-adjacent (approximately 17%) or tumor-blood (about 14%) pairs, consistent with antigen-driven expansion. Only about 8-25% of top clones were found in all five regions of a tumor, suggesting spatial heterogeneity of tumor-infiltrating T cells. The top 250 clones accounted for a significantly greater share of the repertoire in tumors than in blood (p = 0.039). Because sequencing covered only the TCR beta chain and unpaired alpha chains were not captured, true repertoire diversity is likely underestimated.

This clonotype was detected only a few times. What this receptor recognizes is not known. Qualities for individual bases were not recorded, and no much larger clone is one base off. From the germline V gene, CDR1 is MGHRA and CDR2 is YSYEKL. Inclusive of the bounding cysteine and phenylalanine, the CDR3 is 14 residues long. The retained sequence is limited to the CDR3, 42 bases, with the frame set at the first base. V and J are truncated by 1 base and 10 bases respectively, leaving an intervening sequence of 16 bases. Without any cell sorting, total RNA and DNA were co-extracted from approximately 20-30 mg of bulk tissue using the AllPrep DNA/RNA mini kit. Surgical resection was performed in China between November 2015 and 2016 on five or six patients with histopathologically diagnosed primary liver carcinoma. At the time of sampling, the patients had chronic HBV infection and had not received any treatment. Each tumor was sampled at five spatially separated regions: the superior, inferior, left-lateral and right-lateral poles and the tumor centre. Histological examination found more than 75% viable tumor cells in every tumor sample. Each fresh piece of tumor and adjacent tissue was cut in two, with one half stored in RNAlater at -80 degrees C and the other half sent for histology.

TCRbeta-specific cDNA was reverse-transcribed from approximately 460 ng total RNA using a constant-region primer and ProtoScript II reverse transcriptase. Three nested multiplex PCR rounds, following a slightly modified ARM-PCR procedure, were used to build the TCRbeta libraries. The first two PCR rounds used multiplex TRBV1-TRBV30 forward primers with a Cbeta reverse primer, each for roughly 10 cycles. Sample barcodes and Illumina adapters were added in a final 25-cycle PCR using Deep VentR polymerase. Before sequencing, amplicons of 200-500 bp were gel-purified using a QIAquick gel extraction kit. TCRbeta amplicons were sequenced on an Illumina HiSeq 2500 with 250-bp paired-end reads. The original methods were these. Trimmomatic v0.33 was used to quality-trim the reads, and FLASH v1.2.11 was used to merge paired reads so that full CDR3 sequences could be recovered. MiGEC v1.2.1b assigned V, D and J germline segments to the rearranged TCRbeta sequences. Clonotype statistics and Shannon-Wiener diversity indices were computed with VDJtools v1.0.0. To cut down on sampling bias, every analysis after diversity analysis relied on just the 250 most abundant clonotypes from each sample. The public reads were reprocessed in TCRdb via fastp at Q25 and MiXCR, keeping in-frame beta chains. Merged by CDR3 protein, the rows form single entries marked with the most common genes and DNA. TCRdb's processing, not the authors', yielded these V and J calls. The sample records 20,000 to 25,000 distinct CDR3 sequences, roughly 78% of which are singletons. In total, the top ten clones hold around two fifths of the sample.

The TCR was taken from a man aged 40-49 years with primary liver carcinoma and hepatitis B virus infection. The chain couples TRBV4-1 to TRBJ1-2; possibly the D gene is TRBD1, per 5 matching bases. Sequenced material: liver tumor tissue from sampling region 1. The sample's cell subset or site label is to be understood as: tumor region T1, superior pole. DNA sequence: TGCGCCAGCAGCCAAGGGGACGGGAACTACGACTACACCTTC. Its protein reads: CASSQGDGNYDYTF.